The subject of this entry is one TCR beta chain. It has no known antigen specificity. No per-base quality is available; no much larger clone lies one base away. Using the deep immunoSEQ assay, TCR CDR3 regions were amplified from genomic DNA by multiplex PCR. Genomic DNA extracted from each cell subset was distributed evenly over all wells of several immunoSEQ 96-well plates, and each plate served as one replicate. For sorted subsets, roughly 200 ng genomic DNA, equal to about 30,000 T cell genomes, was loaded into each replicate PCR. The purified libraries were quantified using a Qubit 3.0 fluorometer, sized with a Bioanalyzer 2100, and then quantified again using the KAPA Library Quantification kit. Each immunoSEQ 96-well plate was sequenced on its own single-read 150-cycle Illumina NextSeq 550 flow cell. In the authors' own workflow: The immunoSEQ output contained only junctional sequences without quality scores, so filtering could not match that applied to full-length reads. To assign V/J genes and CDR3, sequences were annotated against IMGT germline references using PyIR, a Python wrapper for IgBLAST v1.9. Reads with weak V/J assignments (E-value above 1e-6), missing CDR3, stop codons, out-of-frame junctions, or ambiguous translated residues were removed. V3J clonotypes were defined as sequences sharing the same inferred V gene, J gene, and CDR3 amino acid sequence. The percentage overlap between two repertoires was calculated by dividing the number of shared unique clonotypes by the size of the smaller repertoire. Repertoire richness was assessed with RTK rarefaction, the Chao1 estimator, and Recon v2.1 estimates of unobserved clonotypes. For all TCRbeta clonotypes obtained by the gDNA method from a handful of donors, generation probabilities were computed with OLGA. As stored in TCRdb, this immuneACCESS dataset retains in-frame rearrangements with V and J assigned. A fraction of the clones does not appear; measured against another copy, unresolved V genes explain less than half of the discrepancy, and the remainder lacks a known reason. V and J calls and clone size come straight from that table; D and trimming were deduced from the DNA. The sample yields 600,000 to 700,000 clones; around 73% were counted once. Clones ranked in the top ten supply around 1.8% of the sample.

The data derive from a study of shared clonotypes between healthy human individuals (TCRdb year 2020). Broadly, across the study: A few men and two women, aged 18 to 49 years, made up the cohort. Libraries were prepared and TCR repertoires were sequenced by different laboratories using diverse techniques, in order to increase sequencing depth and limit assay-specific biases. The study deeply sequenced blood TCR repertoires of about five healthy adults to estimate repertoire size and the extent of clonotype sharing between individuals. Between about 0.85 and 10 billion PBMCs per donor were obtained by leukapheresis. For each donor, CD4 naive and CD4 memory were each given three plates, CD8 naive was given two plates, and CD8 memory was given one plate.

Healthy HIV-negative adults with no recently reported acute infections or vaccinations were included as donors. All donors were Caucasian adults living in Nashville, Tennessee, USA. CD4+ T cells were enriched by magnetic negative selection, after which naive cells were positively selected on CD45RA and the negative fraction was taken as the memory subset. Blood was obtained by leukapheresis, after which PBMCs were separated by Ficoll-Histopaque density gradient centrifugation and cryopreserved in liquid nitrogen vapor phase. Analytical flow cytometry was used to check the purity and quantity of each magnetically sorted T cell population. Genomic DNA was isolated from each sorted fraction and quantified by UV absorbance on a Nanodrop 2000c. Germline trimming: 4 bases from V, 4 bases from J; junction bases outside gene matches: 8. In the germline V gene (reference sequence), CDR1 corresponds to SGHNT and CDR2 to YYREEE. Spanning cysteine to phenylalanine, the CDR3 consists of 16 amino acids. Solely the CDR3 DNA is kept, with 48 bases framed from the first base.

Overall study outcomes, separate from this receptor: Sharing across several donors was observed for approximately 5% of naive CD4, 3.5% of naive CD8, 2% to 2.5% of memory CD4, and roughly 0.4% of memory CD8 clonotypes. Clonotypes shared by all four sorted-subset donors showed higher generation probabilities than non-shared clonotypes. Based on pairwise subsampling, the degree of clonotype sharing among donors was expected to be affected by sequencing depth. Because the study included a small number of donors, the genetic and exposure-history diversity represented was limited. Even with the large sequencing depth, rarefaction of the sorted-subset datasets indicated that sequencing was incomplete. Sampling was limited to blood, and TCR repertoires in tissue likely differ from TCR repertoires in blood. Naive subsets generally had larger estimated clonotype richness than memory subsets did.

The V and J segments used are TRBV5-4 and TRBJ2-2; 9 middle bases align to TRBD1. The receptor was isolated from a woman aged 25 to 39 in good health. Specimen: memory CD4+ T cells sorted from blood. Explained via the paper, the cell subset or site label denotes: CD45RA-negative fraction. The CDR3 region: CASSGWGTGRTGELFF. The base sequence is TGTGCCAGCAGCGGTTGGGGGACAGGGCGCACCGGGGAGCTGTTTTTT.